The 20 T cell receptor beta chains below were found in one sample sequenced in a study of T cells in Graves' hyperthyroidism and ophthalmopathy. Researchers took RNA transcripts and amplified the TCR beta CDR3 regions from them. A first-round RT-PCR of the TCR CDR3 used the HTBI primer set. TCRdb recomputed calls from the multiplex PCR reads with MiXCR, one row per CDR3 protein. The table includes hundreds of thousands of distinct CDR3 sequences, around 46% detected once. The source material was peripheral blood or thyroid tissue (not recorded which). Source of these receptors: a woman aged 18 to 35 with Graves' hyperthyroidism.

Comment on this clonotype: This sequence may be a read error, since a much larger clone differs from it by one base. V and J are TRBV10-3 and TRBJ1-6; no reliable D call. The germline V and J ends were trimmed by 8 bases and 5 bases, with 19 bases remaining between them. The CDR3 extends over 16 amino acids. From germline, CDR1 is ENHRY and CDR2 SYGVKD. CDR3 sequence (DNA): TGTGCCATCTCCTCCCCGACCTTCGACCATAATTCACCCCTCCACTTT. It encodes CAISSPTFDHNSPLHF.

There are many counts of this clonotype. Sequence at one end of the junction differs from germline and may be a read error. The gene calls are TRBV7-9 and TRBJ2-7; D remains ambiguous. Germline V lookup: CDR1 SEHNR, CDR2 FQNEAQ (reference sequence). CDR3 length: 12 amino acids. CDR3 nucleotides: TGTGCCAGCAGTTTAGAGAGCTACGAGCAGTACTTC. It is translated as CASSLESYEQYF.

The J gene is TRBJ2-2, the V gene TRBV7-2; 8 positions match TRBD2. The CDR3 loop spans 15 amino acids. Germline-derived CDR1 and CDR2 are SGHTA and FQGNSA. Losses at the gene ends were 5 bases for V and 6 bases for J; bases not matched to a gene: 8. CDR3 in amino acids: CASSPQAGAAGELFF. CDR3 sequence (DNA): TGTGCCAGCAGCCCCCAAGCGGGAGCGGCCGGGGAGCTGTTTTTT. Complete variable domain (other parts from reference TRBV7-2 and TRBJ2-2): GAGVSQSPSNKVTEKGKDVELRCDPISGHTALYWYRQSLGQGLEFLIYFQGNSAPDKSGLPSDRFSAERTGGSVSTLTIQRTQQEDSAVYLCASSPQAGAAGELFFGEGSRLTVL.

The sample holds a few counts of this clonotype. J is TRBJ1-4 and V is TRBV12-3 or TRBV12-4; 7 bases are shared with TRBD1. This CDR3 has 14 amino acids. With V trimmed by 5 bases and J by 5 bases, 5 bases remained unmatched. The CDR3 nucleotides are TGTGCCAGCAGTAACAGGGGACAGAATGAAAAACTGTTTTTT. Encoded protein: CASSNRGQNEKLFF.

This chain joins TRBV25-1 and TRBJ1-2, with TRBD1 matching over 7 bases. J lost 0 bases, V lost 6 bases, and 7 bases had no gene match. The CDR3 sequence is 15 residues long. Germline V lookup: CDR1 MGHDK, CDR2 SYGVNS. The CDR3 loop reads CASSNGTATNYGYTF. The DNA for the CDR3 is TGTGCCAGCAGCAACGGGACAGCTACTAACTATGGCTACACCTTC.

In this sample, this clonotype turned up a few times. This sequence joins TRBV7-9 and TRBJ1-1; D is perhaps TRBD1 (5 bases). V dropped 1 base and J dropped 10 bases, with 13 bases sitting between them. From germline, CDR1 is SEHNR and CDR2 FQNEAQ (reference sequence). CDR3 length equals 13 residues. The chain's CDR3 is CASSLGDVLGAFF. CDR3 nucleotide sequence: TGTGCCAGCAGCTTAGGGGACGTCTTAGGAGCTTTCTTT.

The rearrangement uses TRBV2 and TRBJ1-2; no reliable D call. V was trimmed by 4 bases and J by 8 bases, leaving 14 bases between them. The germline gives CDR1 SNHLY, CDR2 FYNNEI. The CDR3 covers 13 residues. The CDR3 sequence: CASSVSGYEGYTF. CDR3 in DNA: TGTGCCAGCAGTGTATCCGGGTATGAAGGCTACACCTTC.

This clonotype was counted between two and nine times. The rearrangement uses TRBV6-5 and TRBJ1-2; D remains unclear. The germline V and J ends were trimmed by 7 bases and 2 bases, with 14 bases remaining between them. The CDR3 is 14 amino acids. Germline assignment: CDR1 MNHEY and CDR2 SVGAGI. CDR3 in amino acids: CASTSSTGNYGYTF. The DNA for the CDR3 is TGTGCCAGCACCTCATCTACCGGGAACTATGGCTACACCTTC.

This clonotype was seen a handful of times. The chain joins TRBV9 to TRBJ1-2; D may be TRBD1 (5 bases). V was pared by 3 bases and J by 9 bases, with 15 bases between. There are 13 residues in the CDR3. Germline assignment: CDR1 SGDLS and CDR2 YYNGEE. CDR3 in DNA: TGTGCCAGCAGCGGCCCCGGACCAGGGAGCTACACCTTC. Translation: CASSGPGPGSYTF.

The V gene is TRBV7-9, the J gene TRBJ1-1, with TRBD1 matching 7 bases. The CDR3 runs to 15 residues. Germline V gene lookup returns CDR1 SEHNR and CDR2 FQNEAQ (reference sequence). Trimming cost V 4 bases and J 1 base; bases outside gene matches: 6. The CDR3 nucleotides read TGTGCCAGCAGCTCAGGGGGAGGGTGGAACACTGAAGCTTTCTTT. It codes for CASSSGGGWNTEAFF.

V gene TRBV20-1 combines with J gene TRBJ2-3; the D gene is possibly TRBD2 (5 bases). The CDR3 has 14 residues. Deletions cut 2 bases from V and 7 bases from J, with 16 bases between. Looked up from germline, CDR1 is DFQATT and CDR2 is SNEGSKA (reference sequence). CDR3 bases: TGCAGTGCTAGACGGGGATCAGAACTAAATACGCAGTATTTT. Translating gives CSARRGSELNTQYF.

CDR3 sequence reads: CASTAAVNEKLFF. The CDR3 DNA reads TGTGCCAGCACGGCAGCAGTAAATGAAAAACTGTTTTTT. This chain links TRBV2 with TRBJ1-4; D is uncertain. Germline values: CDR1 SNHLY, CDR2 FYNNEI. CDR3 length: 13 amino acids. Trimming removed 7 bases from V and 5 bases from J, with 11 bases in between. Filled out from reference TRBV2 and TRBJ1-4, the complete variable domain reads EPEVTQTPSHQVTQMGQEVILRCVPISNHLYFYWYRQILGQKVEFLVSFYNNEISEKSEIFDDQFSVERPDGSNFTLKIRSTKLEDSAMYFCASTAAVNEKLFFGSGTQLSVL.

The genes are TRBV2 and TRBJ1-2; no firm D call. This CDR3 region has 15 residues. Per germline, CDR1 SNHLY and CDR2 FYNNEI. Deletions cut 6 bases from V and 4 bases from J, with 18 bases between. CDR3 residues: CASSGSGGPPYGYTF. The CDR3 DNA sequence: TGTGCCAGCAGCGGTTCGGGCGGCCCTCCCTATGGCTACACCTTC.

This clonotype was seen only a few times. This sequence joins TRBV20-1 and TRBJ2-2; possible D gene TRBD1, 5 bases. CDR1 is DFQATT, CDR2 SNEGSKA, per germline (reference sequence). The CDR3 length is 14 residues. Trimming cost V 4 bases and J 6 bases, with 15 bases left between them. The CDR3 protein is CSAMSSGSAGELFF. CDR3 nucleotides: TGCAGTGCTATGAGTTCAGGGTCGGCCGGGGAGCTGTTTTTT.

CDR3 amino acids: CSASRTANEKLFF. DNA for the CDR3: TGCAGTGCTAGCAGGACAGCTAATGAAAAACTGTTTTTT. The chain is built from TRBV29-1 and TRBJ1-4; perhaps TRBD1 as D (6 bases). Germline V CDR1 and CDR2: SQVTM, ANQGSEA. The CDR3 loop spans 13 amino acids.

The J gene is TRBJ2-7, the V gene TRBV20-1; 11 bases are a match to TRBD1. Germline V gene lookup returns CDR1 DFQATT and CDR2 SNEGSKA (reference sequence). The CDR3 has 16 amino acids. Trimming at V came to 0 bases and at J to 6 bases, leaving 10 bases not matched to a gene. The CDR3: CSARDFSGQGVVEQYF. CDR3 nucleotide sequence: TGCAGTGCTAGAGATTTCTCGGGACAGGGGGTGGTCGAGCAGTACTTC.

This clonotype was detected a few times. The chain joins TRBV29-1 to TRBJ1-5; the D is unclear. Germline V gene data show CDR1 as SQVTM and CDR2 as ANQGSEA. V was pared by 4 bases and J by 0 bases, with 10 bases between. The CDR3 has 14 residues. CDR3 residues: CSVVVRNSNQPQHF. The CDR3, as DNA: TGCAGCGTTGTCGTGAGAAATAGCAATCAGCCCCAGCATTTT.

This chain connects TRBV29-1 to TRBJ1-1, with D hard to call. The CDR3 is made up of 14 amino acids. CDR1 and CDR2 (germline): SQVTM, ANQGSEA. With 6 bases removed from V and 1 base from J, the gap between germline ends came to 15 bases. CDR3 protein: CSVGQVTTNTEAFF. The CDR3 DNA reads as TGCAGCGTAGGCCAGGTAACGACGAACACTGAAGCTTTCTTT.

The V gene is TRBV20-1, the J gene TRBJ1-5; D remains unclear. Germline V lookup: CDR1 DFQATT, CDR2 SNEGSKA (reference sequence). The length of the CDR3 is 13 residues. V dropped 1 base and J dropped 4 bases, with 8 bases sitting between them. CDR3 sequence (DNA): TGCAGTGCTAGAGGCGATGGGAATCAGCCCCAGCATTTT. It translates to CSARGDGNQPQHF.

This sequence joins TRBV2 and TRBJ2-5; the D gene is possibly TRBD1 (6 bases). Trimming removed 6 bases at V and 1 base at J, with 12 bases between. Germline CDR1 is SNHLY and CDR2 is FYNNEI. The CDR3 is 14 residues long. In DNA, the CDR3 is TGTGCCAGCAGAGGGGGACCCCTCCAAGAGACCCAGTACTTC. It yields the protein CASRGGPLQETQYF.